In its sample, the clone carrying this T cell receptor beta chain was seen once. This record comes from a study of blood T cell repertoires in COVID-19. V gave up 2 bases and J gave up 5 bases, with 15 bases separating them. Germline-derived CDR1 and CDR2 are MDHEN and SYDVKM. The CDR3 is 15 residues long. Source study methods: From reference gene primer amplification, estimates of nucleated cell counts were derived. The repertoire was sequenced with immunoSEQ multiplex PCR; TCRdb's copy has only in-frame clones and lacks some. That table is the source of V, J and clone size, and D and trimming were worked out from the DNA. This sample has fewer than 200,000 clones, with around nine tenths found just once.

The receptor comes from a woman between 65 and 79 years old with COVID-19, enrolled during active disease. The sample consisted of peripheral blood. The V and J genes are TRBV28 and TRBJ2-5; maybe TRBD2 (5 bases). CDR3 sequence: CASSLGPRGWETQYF. CDR3 coding DNA: TGTGCCAGCAGTTTAGGTCCCCGCGGGTGGGAGACCCAGTACTTC.